This T cell receptor (beta chain) was sequenced during a study of human T cells and chemical hapten exposure. This clonotype was seen at least ten times. MiXCR was run by TCRdb on the RACE reads, yielding one entry per CDR3 protein. In the table there are roughly 50,000 distinct CDR3 sequences, roughly 10% of which are singletons. The time point was: patch test 3, about 24 weeks after DPC sensitization. Treatment specified: therapeutic diphenylcyclopropenone sensitization with weekly scalp DPC. Blood draws came first, before each patch test. The CDR3 runs to 13 residues. V was shortened by 1 base and J by 1 base, with 7 bases between the two germline ends. Germline V gene sequence: CDR1 GTSNPN, CDR2 SVGIG (reference sequence).

This chain uses TRBV30 with TRBJ1-1; the D is unclear. The origin of this receptor is a woman in her thirties or forties with alopecia areata. Some clones in this sample may be carry-over from other donors' samples. Sequenced here: whole blood, sampled in connection with sensitization to the hapten diphenylcyclopropenone (DPC). The CDR3 DNA sequence: TGTGCCTGGAGTGACGGCAGGAACACTGAAGCTTTCTTT. This codes for CAWSDGRNTEAFF.